The subject of this entry is one T cell receptor (beta chain). This specimen comes from a study of shared clonotypes between healthy human individuals. Profiled with immunoSEQ multiplex PCR; TCRdb holds only in-frame clones, not every one. The repertoire holds about 1.9 million clones, with roughly 95% as singletons. CD45RO-negative, CCR7-positively selected cells formed the naive CD8 fraction, excluding terminally differentiated effector memory CD45RA+ cells. Each sample came from a Caucasian adult donor living in Nashville, Tennessee. The sample was naive CD8+ T cells from PBMCs. The sequence was obtained from a man aged 18-30 years in good health. Some clones in this sample may be carry-over from other donors' samples.

CDR3 nucleotide sequence: TGTGCCAGCTCACCACCGTTAGAAGAGACCCAGTACTTC. It is translated as CASSPPLEETQYF. This chain joins TRBV18 and TRBJ2-5, with D hard to call. Trimming cost V 0 bases and J 3 bases, with 5 bases left between them. CDR3 size: 13 residues. Germline CDR1 is KGHSH and CDR2 is LQKENI.